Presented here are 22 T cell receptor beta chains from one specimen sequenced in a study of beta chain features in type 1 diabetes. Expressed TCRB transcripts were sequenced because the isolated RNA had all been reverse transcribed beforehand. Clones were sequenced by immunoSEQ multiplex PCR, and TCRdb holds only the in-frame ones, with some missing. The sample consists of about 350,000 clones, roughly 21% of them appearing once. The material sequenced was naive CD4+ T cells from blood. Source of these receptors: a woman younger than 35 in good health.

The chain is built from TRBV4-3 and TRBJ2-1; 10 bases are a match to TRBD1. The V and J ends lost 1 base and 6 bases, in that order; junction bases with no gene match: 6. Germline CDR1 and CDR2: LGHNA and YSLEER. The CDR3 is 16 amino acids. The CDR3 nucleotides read TGCGCCAGCAGCCAAGTAGGGACAGGGGAATTCAATGAGCAGTTCTTC. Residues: CASSQVGTGEFNEQFF.

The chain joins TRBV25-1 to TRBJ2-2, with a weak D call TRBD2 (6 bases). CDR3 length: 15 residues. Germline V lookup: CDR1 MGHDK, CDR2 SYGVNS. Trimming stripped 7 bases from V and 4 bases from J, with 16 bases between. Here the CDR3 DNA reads TGTGCCAGCACCTGGACTACCCCGAGCACCGGGGAGCTGTTTTTT. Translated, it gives CASTWTTPSTGELFF.

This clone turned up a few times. DNA of the CDR3: TGTGCCAGCAGCTTCCGGCAAGAGACCCAGTACTTC. Protein: CASSFRQETQYF. The chain employs TRBV7-2 and TRBJ2-5; D unresolved. The CDR3 has 12 amino acids. The V gene's germline CDR1 is SGHTA and CDR2 FQGNSA. V was cut by 3 bases and J by 2 bases, with 4 bases left in between. Supplemented by reference TRBV7-2 and TRBJ2-5, the full variable domain reads GAGVSQSPSNKVTEKGKDVELRCDPISGHTALYWYRQSLGQGLEFLIYFQGNSAPDKSGLPSDRFSAERTGGSVSTLTIQRTQQEDSAVYLCASSFRQETQYFGPGTRLLVL.

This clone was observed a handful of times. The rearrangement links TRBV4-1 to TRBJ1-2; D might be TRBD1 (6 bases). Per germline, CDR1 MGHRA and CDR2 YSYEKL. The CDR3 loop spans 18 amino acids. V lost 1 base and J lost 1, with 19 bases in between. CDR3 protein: CASSQAIGQPTLNYGYTF. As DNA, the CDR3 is TGCGCCAGCAGCCAAGCAATTGGACAGCCCACCCTTAACTATGGCTACACCTTC.

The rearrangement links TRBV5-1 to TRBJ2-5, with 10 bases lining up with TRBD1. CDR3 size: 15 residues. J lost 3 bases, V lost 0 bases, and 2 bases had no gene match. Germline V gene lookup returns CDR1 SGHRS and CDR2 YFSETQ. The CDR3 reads CASSLGGTGEETQYF. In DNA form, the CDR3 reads TGCGCCAGCAGCTTGGGAGGGACAGGGGAAGAGACCCAGTACTTC.

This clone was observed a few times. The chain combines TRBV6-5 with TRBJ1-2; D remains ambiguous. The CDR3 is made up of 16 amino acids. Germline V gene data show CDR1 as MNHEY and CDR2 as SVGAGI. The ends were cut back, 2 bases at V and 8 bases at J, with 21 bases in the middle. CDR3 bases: TGTGCCAGCAGTTACGCTTCCGGGAGCGTTTCTCCCGGCTACACCTTC. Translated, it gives CASSYASGSVSPGYTF.

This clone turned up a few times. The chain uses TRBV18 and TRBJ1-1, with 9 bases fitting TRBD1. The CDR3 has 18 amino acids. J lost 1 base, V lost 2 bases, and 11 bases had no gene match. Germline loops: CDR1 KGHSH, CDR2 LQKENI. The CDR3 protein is CASSPNIQGARRNTEAFF. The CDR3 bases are TGTGCCAGCTCACCAAATATACAGGGGGCGCGGAGGAACACTGAAGCTTTCTTT.

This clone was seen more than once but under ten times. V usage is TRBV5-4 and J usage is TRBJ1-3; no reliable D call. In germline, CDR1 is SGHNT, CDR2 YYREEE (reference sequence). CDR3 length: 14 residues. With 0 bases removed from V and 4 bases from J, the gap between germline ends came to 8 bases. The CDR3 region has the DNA TGTGCCAGCAGCTTGGTTTTCAAAGGAAACACCATATATTTT. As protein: CASSLVFKGNTIYF.

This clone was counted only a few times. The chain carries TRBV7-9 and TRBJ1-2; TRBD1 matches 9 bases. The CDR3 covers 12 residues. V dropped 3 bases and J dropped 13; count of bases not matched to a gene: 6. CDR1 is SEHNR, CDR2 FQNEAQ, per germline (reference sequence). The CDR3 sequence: CASSLGQGPGTF. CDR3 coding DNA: TGTGCCAGCAGCTTGGGACAGGGACCGGGCACCTTC. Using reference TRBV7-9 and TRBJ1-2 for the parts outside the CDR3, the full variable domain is DTGVSQNPRHKITKRGQNVTFRCDPISEHNRLYWYRQTLGQGPEFLTYFQNEAQLEKSRLLSDRFSAERPKGSFSTLEIQRTEQGDSAMYLCASSLGQGPGTFGSGTRLTVV.

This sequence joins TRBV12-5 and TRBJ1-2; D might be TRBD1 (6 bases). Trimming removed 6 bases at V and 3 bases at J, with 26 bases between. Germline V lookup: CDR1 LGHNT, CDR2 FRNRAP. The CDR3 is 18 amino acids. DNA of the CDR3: TGTGCTAGTGGCTCCCCATCCACTACAGGGACGCATTACTATGGCTACACCTTC. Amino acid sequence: CASGSPSTTGTHYYGYTF. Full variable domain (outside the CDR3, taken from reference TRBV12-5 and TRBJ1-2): DARVTQTPRHKVTEMGQEVTMRCQPILGHNTVFWYRQTMMQGLELLAYFRNRAPLDDSGMPKDRFSAEMPDATLATLKIQPSEPRDSAVYFCASGSPSTTGTHYYGYTFGSGTRLTVV.

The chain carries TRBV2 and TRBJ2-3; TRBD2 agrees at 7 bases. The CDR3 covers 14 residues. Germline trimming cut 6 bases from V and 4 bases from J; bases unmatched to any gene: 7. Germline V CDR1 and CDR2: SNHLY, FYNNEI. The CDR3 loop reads CASRIGGIPDTQYF. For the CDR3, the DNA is TGTGCCAGCAGGATCGGGGGGATCCCAGATACGCAGTATTTT.

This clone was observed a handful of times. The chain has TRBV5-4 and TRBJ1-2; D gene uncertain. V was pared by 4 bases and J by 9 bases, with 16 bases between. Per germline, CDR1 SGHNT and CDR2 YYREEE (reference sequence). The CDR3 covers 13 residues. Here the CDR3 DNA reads TGTGCCAGCAGCCCCTTCATTGGGCACAGCTACACCTTC. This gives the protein CASSPFIGHSYTF. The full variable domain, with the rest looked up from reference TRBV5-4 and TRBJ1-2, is ETGVTQSPTHLIKTRGQQVTLRCSSQSGHNTVSWYQQALGQGPQFIFQYYREEENGRGNFPPRFSGLQFPNYSSELNVNALELDDSALYLCASSPFIGHSYTFGSGTRLTVV.

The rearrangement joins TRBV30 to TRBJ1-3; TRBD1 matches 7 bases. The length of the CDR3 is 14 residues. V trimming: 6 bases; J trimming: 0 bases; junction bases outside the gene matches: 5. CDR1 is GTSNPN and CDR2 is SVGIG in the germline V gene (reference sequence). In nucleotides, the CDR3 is TGTGCCTGCAAAAGGGGGCTCTCTGGAAACACCATATATTTT. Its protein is CACKRGLSGNTIYF.

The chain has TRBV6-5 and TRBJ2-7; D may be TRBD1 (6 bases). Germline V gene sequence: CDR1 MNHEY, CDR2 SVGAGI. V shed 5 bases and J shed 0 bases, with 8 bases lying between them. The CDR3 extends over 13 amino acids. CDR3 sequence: CASSRQASYEQYF. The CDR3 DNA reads TGTGCCAGCAGTCGACAGGCCTCCTACGAGCAGTACTTC.

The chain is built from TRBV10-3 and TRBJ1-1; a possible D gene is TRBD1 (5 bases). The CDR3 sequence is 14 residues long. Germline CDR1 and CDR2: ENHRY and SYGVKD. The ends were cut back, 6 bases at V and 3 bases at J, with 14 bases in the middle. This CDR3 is CAIRLNRNHTEAFF. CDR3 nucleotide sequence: TGTGCCATCAGACTAAACAGGAATCACACTGAAGCTTTCTTT.

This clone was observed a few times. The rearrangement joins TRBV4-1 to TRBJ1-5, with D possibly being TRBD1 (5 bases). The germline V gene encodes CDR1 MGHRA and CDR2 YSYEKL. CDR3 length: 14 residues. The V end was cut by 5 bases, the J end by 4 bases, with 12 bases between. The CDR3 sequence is CASSAVGRNQPQHF. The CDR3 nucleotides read TGCGCCAGCAGCGCGGTGGGGCGGAATCAGCCCCAGCATTTT.

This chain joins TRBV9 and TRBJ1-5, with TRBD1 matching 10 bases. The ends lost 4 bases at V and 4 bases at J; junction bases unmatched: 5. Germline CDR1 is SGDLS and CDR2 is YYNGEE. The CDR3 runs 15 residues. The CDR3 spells CASSLGQGGNQPQHF. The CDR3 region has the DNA TGTGCCAGCAGCCTCGGACAGGGGGGGAATCAGCCCCAGCATTTT.

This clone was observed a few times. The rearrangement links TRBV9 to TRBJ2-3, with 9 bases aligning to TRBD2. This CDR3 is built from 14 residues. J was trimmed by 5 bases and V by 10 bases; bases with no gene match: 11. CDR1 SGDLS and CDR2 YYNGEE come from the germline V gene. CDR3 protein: CAVFSGGRGDTQYF. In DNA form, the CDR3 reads TGTGCCGTCTTTAGCGGGGGCCGGGGAGATACGCAGTATTTT.

DNA of the CDR3: TGTGCCAGCTCACCAGGACAGGGGGCTGTATACGAGCAGTACTTC. As protein: CASSPGQGAVYEQYF. The chain employs TRBV18 and TRBJ2-7; 11 positions agree with TRBD1. CDR3 size: 15 residues. The trim removed 2 bases at V and 4 bases at J, leaving 4 bases unmatched. CDR1 is KGHSH, CDR2 LQKENI, per germline.

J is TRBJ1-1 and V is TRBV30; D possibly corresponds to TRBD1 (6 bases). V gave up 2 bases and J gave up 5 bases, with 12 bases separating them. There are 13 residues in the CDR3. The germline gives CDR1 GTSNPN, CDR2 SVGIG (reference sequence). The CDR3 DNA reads TGTGCCTGGAGTAAAGGGGGAAGAACTGAAGCTTTCTTT. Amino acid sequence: CAWSKGGRTEAFF.

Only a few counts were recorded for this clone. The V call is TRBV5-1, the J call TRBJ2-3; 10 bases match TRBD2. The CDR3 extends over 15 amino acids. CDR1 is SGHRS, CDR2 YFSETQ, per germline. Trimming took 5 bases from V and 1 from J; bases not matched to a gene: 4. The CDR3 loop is CASRPGTSGTDTQYF. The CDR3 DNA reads TGCGCCAGCAGGCCCGGGACTAGCGGCACAGATACGCAGTATTTT.

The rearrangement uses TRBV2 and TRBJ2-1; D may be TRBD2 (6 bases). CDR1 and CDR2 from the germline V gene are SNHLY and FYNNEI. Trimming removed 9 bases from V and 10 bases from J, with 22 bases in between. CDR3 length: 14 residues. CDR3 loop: CASGGRDQREEQFF. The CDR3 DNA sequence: TGTGCCAGTGGTGGTAGGGACCAACGGGAGGAGCAGTTCTTC.